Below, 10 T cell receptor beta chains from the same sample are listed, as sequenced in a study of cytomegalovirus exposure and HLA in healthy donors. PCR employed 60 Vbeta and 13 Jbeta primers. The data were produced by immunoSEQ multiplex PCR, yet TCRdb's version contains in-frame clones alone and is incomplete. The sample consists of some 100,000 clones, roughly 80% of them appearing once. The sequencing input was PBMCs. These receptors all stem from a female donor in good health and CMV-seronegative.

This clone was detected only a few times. The CDR3 nucleotides read TGTGCCAGCCCTCAGGGCTATCTACGAGGGCAGTACTTC. As protein: CASPQGYLRGQYF. The chain combines TRBV21-1 with TRBJ2-7; TRBD1 is the table's D call and was not checked against the DNA. TRBV21-1 is given as a pseudogene. CDR3 length: 13 residues.

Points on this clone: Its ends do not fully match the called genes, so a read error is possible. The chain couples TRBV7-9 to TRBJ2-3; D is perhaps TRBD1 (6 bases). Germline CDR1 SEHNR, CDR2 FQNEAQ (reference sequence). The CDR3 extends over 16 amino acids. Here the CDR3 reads CSSSFRAGTTPGAQYF. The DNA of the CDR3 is TGTTCCAGCAGCTTTCGAGCAGGGACCACCCCAGGGGCGCAGTATTTT.

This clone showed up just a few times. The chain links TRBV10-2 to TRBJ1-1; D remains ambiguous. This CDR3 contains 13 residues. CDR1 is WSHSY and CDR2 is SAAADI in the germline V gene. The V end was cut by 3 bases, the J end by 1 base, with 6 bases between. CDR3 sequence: CASSEIKNTEAFF. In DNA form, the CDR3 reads TGCGCCAGCAGTGAAATCAAGAACACTGAAGCTTTCTTT.

For the CDR3, the DNA is TGTGCCAGCAGCTTCACCGGGACAGGGAGGACTGGAAACACCATATATTTT. Translation gives CASSFTGTGRTGNTIYF. The V and J genes are TRBV9 and TRBJ1-3; 9 nucleotides match TRBD1. Germline CDR1 and CDR2: SGDLS and YYNGEE. The V gene end was trimmed by 4 bases and the J gene end by 2 bases; junction bases not matched to a gene: 10. This CDR3 is 17 amino acids long. The variable domain in full, with the rest retrieved from reference TRBV9 and TRBJ1-3, is DSGVTQTPKHLITATGQRVTLRCSPRSGDLSVYWYQQSLDQGLQFLIQYYNGEERAKGNILERFSAQQFPDLHSELNLSSLELGDSALYFCASSFTGTGRTGNTIYFGEGSWLTVV.

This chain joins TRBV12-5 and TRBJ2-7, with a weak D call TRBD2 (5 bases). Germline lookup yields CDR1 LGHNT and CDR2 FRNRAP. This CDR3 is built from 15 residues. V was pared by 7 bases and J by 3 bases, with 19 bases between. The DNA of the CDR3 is TGTGCTAGTGCCCGGGGTGGCAGCCAAATCTACGAGCAGTACTTC. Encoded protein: CASARGGSQIYEQYF. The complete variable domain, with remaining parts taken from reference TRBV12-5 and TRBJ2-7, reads DARVTQTPRHKVTEMGQEVTMRCQPILGHNTVFWYRQTMMQGLELLAYFRNRAPLDDSGMPKDRFSAEMPDATLATLKIQPSEPRDSAVYFCASARGGSQIYEQYFGPGTRLTVT.

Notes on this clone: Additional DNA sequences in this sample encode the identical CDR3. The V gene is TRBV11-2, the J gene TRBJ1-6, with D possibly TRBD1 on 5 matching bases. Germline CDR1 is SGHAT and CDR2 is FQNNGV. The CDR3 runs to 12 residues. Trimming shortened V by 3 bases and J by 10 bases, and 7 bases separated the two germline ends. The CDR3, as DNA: TGTGCCAGCAGCTTGGAGGGGTCACCCCTCCACTTT. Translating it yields CASSLEGSPLHF.

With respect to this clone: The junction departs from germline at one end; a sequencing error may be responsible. CDR3: CSSSLDQGLSEKLFF. The CDR3 nucleotides read TGTTCCAGCAGCTTAGATCAGGGGCTTAGTGAAAAACTGTTTTTT. The V gene is TRBV7-9, the J gene TRBJ1-4; tentatively, D is TRBD1 (6 bases). CDR3 length equals 15 residues. CDR1 and CDR2 (germline): SEHNR, FQNEAQ (reference sequence).

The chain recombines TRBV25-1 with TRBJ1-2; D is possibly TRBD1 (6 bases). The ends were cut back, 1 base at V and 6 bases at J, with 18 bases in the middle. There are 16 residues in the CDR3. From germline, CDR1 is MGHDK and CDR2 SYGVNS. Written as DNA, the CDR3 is TGTGCCAGCAGTGAATCGGCAGGGGCGGGTGGTAATGGCTACACCTTC. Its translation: CASSESAGAGGNGYTF.

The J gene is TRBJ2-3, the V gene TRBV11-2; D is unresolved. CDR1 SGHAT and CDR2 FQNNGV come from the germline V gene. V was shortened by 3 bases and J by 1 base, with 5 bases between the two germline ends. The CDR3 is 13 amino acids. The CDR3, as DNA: TGTGCCAGCAGCTTCTCAGGCACAGATACGCAGTATTTT. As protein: CASSFSGTDTQYF.

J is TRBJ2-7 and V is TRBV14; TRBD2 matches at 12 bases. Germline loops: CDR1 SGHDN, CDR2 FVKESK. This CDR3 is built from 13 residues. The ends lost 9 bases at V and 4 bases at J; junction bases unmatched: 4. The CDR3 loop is CASRLAGVYEQYF. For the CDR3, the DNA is TGTGCCAGTCGACTAGCGGGGGTTTACGAGCAGTACTTC.